The rows below give T cell receptor beta chains drawn from one sample of a study of blood T cell repertoires in COVID-19. Some clones are missing from TCRdb's copy, which holds only in-frame ones; the method was immunoSEQ multiplex PCR. The table includes about 140,000 clones, around nine tenths detected once. The sample comprised peripheral blood. These receptors came from a man in his sixties with active or convalescent COVID-19. Both conserved end residues are part of each CDR3. The D gene is left open where the match is weak. Where a row states a size, it is once, few, many or the class of an expanded clone; other rows omit it.

size: NA
V: TRBV27
J: TRBJ1-1
D: NA
CDR3: CASSFGTNRNTEAFF
DNA: TGTGCCAGCAGTTTTGGCACGAACAGGAACACTGAAGCTTTCTTT

size: NA
V: TRBV5-5
J: TRBJ1-2
D: TRBD1
CDR3: CASLQRGGQGFWGYTF
DNA: TGTGCCAGCCTCCAGAGAGGGGGACAGGGTTTTTGGGGCTACACCTTC

size: NA
V: TRBV3-1/TRBV3-2
J: TRBJ2-7
D: NA
CDR3: CASSQLLGPTSSYEQYF
DNA: TGTGCCAGCAGCCAGCTACTAGGACCCACCTCCTCCTACGAGCAGTACTTC

size: NA
V: TRBV7-9
J: TRBJ2-5
D: TRBD2
CDR3: CASSSEPGTSGRKETQYF
DNA: TGTGCCAGCAGCTCCGAACCGGGGACTAGCGGGAGGAAAGAGACCCAGTACTTC

size: NA
V: TRBV5-4
J: TRBJ1-1
D: TRBD1
CDR3: CASSPEIRTGLTEAFF
DNA: TGTGCCAGCAGCCCCGAGATCAGGACAGGCTTGACTGAAGCTTTCTTT

size: NA
V: TRBV6-5
J: TRBJ1-2
D: TRBD1
CDR3: CASRSRQGSGYTF
DNA: TGTGCCAGCAGATCTAGACAGGGTAGTGGCTACACCTTC

size: NA
V: TRBV29-1
J: TRBJ2-5
D: TRBD2
CDR3: CSVEDPRLAEETQYF
DNA: TGCAGCGTTGAAGACCCGAGGCTAGCGGAAGAGACCCAGTACTTC

size: NA
V: TRBV3-1/TRBV3-2
J: TRBJ2-2
D: TRBD2
CDR3: CASSPGLANTGELFF
DNA: TGTGCCAGCAGCCCCGGACTAGCGAACACCGGGGAGCTGTTTTTT

size: NA
V: TRBV15
J: TRBJ2-5
D: TRBD1
CDR3: CATSSPGQGVKTQYF
DNA: TGTGCCACCAGCAGCCCGGGACAGGGGGTGAAGACCCAGTACTTC

size: once
V: TRBV7-3
J: TRBJ2-1
D: TRBD1
CDR3: CASSSDRFDNEQFF
DNA: TGTGCCAGCAGCTCGGACAGGTTCGATAATGAGCAGTTCTTC

size: NA
V: TRBV18
J: TRBJ2-5
D: NA
CDR3: CASSPAGAKETQYF
DNA: TGTGCCAGCTCACCTGCTGGAGCGAAAGAGACCCAGTACTTC

size: once
V: TRBV5-1
J: TRBJ1-1
D: NA
CDR3: CASSLDFGGDRTEAFF
DNA: TGCGCCAGCAGCTTGGATTTTGGGGGGGATCGTACTGAAGCTTTCTTT

size: once
V: TRBV5-1
J: TRBJ2-7
D: TRBD2
CDR3: CASSTSPSGSAYEQYF
DNA: TGCGCCAGCAGTACTTCTCCCAGCGGGAGTGCCTACGAGCAGTACTTC